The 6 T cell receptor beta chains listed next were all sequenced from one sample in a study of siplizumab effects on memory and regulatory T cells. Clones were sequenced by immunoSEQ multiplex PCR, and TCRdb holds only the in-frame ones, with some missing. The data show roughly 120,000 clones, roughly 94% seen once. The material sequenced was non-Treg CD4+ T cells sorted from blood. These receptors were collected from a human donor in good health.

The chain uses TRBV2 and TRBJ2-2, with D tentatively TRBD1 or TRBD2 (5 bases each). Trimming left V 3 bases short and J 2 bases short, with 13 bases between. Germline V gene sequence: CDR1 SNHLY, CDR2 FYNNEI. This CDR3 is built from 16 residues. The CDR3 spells CASSEQGTENTGELFF. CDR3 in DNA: TGTGCCAGCAGTGAGCAAGGGACGGAAAACACCGGGGAGCTGTTTTTT.

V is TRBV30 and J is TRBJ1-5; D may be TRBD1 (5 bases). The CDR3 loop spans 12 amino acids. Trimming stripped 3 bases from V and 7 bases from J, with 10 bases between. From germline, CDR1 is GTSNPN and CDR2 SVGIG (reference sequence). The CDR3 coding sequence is TGTGCCTGGAGGGTGGGGCGGCAGCCCCAGCATTTT. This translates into CAWRVGRQPQHF.

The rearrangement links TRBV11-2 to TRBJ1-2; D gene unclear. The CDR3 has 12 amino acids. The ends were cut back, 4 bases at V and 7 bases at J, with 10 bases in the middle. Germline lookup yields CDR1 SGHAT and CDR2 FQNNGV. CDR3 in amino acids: CASSSRRGGYTF. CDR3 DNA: TGTGCCAGCAGCTCGCGGCGGGGTGGCTACACCTTC.

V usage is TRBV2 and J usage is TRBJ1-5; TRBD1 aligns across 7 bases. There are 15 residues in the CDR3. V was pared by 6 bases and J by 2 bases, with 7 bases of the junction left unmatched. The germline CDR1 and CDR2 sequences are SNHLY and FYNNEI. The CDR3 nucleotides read TGTGCCAGCAGCCGACAGGGAATGGGCAATCAGCCCCAGCATTTT. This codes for CASSRQGMGNQPQHF.

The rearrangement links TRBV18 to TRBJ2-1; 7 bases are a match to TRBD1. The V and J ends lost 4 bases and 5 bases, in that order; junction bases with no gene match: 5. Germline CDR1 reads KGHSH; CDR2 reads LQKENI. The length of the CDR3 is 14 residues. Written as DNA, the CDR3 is TGTGCCAGCTCACGACAGGGTAGGGACAATGAGCAGTTCTTC. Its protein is CASSRQGRDNEQFF.

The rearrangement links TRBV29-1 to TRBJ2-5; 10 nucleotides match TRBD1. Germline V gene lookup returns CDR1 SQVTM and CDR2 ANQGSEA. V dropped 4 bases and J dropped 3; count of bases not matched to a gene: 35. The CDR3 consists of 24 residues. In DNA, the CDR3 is TGCAGCGTTGCCCGAATGCCGGGGCCGCCTGCGACAGGGGGCTCCCCAAGATTCGAAGAGACCCAGTACTTC. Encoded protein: CSVARMPGPPATGGSPRFEETQYF. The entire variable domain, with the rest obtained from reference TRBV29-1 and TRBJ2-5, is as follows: SAVISQKPSRDICQRGTSLTIQCQVDSQVTMMFWYRQQPGQSLTLIATANQGSEATYESGFVIDKFPISRPNLTFSTLTVSNMSPEDSSIYLCSVARMPGPPATGGSPRFEETQYFGPGTRLLVL.